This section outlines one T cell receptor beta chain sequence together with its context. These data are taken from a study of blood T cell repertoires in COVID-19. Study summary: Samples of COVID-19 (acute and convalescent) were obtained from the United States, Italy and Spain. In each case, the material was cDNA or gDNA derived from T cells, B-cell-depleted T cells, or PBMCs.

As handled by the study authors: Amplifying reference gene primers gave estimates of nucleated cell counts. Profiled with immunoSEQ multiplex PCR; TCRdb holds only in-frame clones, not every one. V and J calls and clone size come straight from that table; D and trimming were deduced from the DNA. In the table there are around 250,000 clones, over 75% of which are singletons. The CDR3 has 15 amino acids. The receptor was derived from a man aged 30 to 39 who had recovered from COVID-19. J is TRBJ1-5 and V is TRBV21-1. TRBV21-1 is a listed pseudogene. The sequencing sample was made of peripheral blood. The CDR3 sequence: CASSKVSSSNQPQHF. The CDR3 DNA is TGTGCCAGCAGCAAAGTTAGCAGCTCCAATCAGCCCCAGCATTTT.